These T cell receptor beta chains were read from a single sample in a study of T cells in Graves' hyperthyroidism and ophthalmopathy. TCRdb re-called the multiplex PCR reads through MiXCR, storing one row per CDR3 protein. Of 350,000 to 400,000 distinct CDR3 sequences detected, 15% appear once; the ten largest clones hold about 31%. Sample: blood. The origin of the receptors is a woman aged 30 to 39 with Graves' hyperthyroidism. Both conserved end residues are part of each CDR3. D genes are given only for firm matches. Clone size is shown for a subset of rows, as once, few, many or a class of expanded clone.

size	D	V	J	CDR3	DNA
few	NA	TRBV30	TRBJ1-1	CAWKNRVRVKNTEAFF	TGTGCCTGGAAAAACAGGGTTCGGGTGAAGAACACTGAAGCTTTCTTT
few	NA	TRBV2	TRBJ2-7	CASTELEGGKEDEQYF	TGTGCCAGCACCGAGCTCGAGGGGGGTAAGGAGGACGAGCAGTACTTC
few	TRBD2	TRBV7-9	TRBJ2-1	CASSARRLAGPNNEQFF	TGTGCCAGCAGCGCTCGAAGACTAGCGGGGCCCAACAATGAGCAGTTCTTC
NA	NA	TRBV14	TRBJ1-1	CASSHRQSMNTEAFF	TGTGCCAGCAGCCACCGACAGTCCATGAACACTGAAGCTTTCTTT
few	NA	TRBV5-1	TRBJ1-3	CASSLDRANTIYF	TGCGCCAGCAGCTTGGACAGGGCGAACACCATATATTTT
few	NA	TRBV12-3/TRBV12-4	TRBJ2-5	CASSSQGPAQYF	TGTGCCAGCAGTTCGCAGGGGCCGGCCCAGTACTTC
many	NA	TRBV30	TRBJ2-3	CALNHFGTQYF	TGTGCCTTAAACCACTTCGGTACGCAGTATTTT
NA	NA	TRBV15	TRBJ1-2	CATSRAGRATYGYTF	TGTGCCACCAGCAGAGCGGGAAGGGCCACCTATGGCTACACCTTC
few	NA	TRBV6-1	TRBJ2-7	CASGGGVAYEQYF	TGTGCCAGCGGAGGGGGAGTAGCCTACGAGCAGTACTTC
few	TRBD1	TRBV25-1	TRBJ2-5	CASSAPGQGAGETQYF	TGTGCCAGCAGTGCTCCGGGACAGGGGGCTGGTGAGACCCAGTACTTC
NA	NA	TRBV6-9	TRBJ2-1	CASSYSRSRYNEQFF	TGTGCCAGCAGTTACAGCCGCAGCCGCTACAATGAGCAGTTCTTC
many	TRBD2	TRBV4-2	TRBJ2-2	CASSHSMLPGLEAGELFF	TGTGCCAGCAGCCACTCCATGCTCCCGGGACTAGAGGCCGGGGAGCTGTTTTTT
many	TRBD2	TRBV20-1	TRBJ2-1	CSAPRGLAGLNEQFF	TGCAGTGCGCCAAGGGGACTAGCGGGACTCAATGAGCAGTTCTTC
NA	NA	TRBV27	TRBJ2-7	CASSLFPGNSYEQYF	TGTGCCAGCAGTTTATTCCCGGGGAACTCCTACGAGCAGTACTTC
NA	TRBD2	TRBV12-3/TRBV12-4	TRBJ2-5	CASSLRAGGTRETQYF	TGTGCCAGCAGTTTGAGGGCGGGCGGGACTAGGGAGACCCAGTACTTC
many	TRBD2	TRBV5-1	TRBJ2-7	CASSLGAGGAYEQYF	TGCGCCAGCAGCTTGGGAGCGGGAGGGGCCTACGAGCAGTACTTC
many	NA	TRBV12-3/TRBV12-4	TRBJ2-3	CASSYSSTDTQYF	TGTGCCAGCAGTTACTCTAGCACAGATACGCAGTATTTT
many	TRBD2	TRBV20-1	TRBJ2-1	CSARGLAGGHNEQFF	TGCAGTGCCAGAGGGCTAGCGGGAGGCCACAATGAGCAGTTCTTC
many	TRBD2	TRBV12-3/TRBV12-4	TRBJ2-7	CASSFNAAGAYEQYF	TGTGCCAGCAGTTTTAACGCGGCGGGGGCCTACGAGCAGTACTTC
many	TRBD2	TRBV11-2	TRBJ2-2	CASRRTSGFSYTGELFF	TGTGCCAGCAGACGGACTAGCGGATTCAGCTACACCGGGGAGCTGTTTTTT
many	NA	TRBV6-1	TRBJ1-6	CASSYAEGNNSPLHF	TGTGCCAGCAGTTACGCGGAGGGAAATAATTCACCCCTCCACTTT
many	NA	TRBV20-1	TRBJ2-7	CSASYPYTQGKGQYF	TGCAGTGCTAGTTACCCGTATACACAGGGAAAGGGGCAGTACTTC
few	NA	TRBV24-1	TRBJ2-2	CATSASGPYTGELFF	TGTGCCACCAGTGCATCGGGGCCCTACACCGGGGAGCTGTTTTTT
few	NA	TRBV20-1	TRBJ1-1	CSARDQRGRMNTEAFF	TGCAGTGCTAGAGATCAAAGGGGACGGATGAACACTGAAGCTTTCTTT
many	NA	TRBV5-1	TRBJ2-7	CASSLGLDASYEQYF	TGCGCCAGCAGCTTGGGACTAGACGCCTCCTACGAGCAGTACTTC
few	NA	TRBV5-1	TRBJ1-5	CASSYDSGNQPQHF	TGCGCCAGCAGTTATGACTCAGGCAATCAGCCCCAGCATTTT
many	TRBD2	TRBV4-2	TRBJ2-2	CASSHPGRLAVDTNTGELFF	TGTGCCAGCAGCCATCCCGGAAGACTAGCCGTAGATACCAACACCGGGGAGCTGTTTTTT
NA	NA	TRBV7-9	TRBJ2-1	CASSTRALGETQFF	TGTGCCAGCAGCACTAGGGCTCTAGGTGAGACCCAGTTCTTC
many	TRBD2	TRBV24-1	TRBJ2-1	CATSETSGRTYNEQFF	TGTGCCACCAGTGAAACTAGCGGGAGGACCTACAATGAGCAGTTCTTC
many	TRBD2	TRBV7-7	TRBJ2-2	CASGRTSGSTGELFF	TGTGCCAGCGGAAGGACTAGCGGAAGCACCGGGGAGCTGTTTTTT
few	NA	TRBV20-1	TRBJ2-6	CSASMGGVSGANVLTF	TGCAGTGCTAGTATGGGGGGAGTCTCTGGGGCCAACGTCCTGACTTTC
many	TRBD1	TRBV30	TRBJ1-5	CALGQGGQPQHF	TGTGCCTTAGGACAGGGGGGTCAGCCCCAGCATTTT
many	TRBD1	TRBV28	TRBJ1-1	CASNPDRAATEAFF	TGTGCCAGCAACCCGGACAGGGCGGCAACTGAAGCTTTCTTT
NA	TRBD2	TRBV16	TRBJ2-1	CASSHFQGLAGLGDNEQFF	TGTGCCAGCAGCCATTTCCAGGGTCTAGCGGGGCTCGGGGACAATGAGCAGTTCTTC
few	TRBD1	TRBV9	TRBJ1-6	CASSVEGTGGSPLHF	TGTGCCAGCAGCGTAGAGGGGACAGGGGGTTCACCCCTCCACTTT
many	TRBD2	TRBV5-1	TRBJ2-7	CASSFPGLAGGPVYEQYF	TGCGCCAGCAGCTTTCCGGGACTAGCGGGAGGGCCTGTCTACGAGCAGTACTTC
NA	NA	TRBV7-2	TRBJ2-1	CASSLLLGGGEQFF	TGTGCCAGCAGCCTCCTTCTTGGGGGAGGTGAGCAGTTCTTC
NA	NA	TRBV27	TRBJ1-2	CASSFLKGRIYGYTF	TGTGCCAGCAGTTTCCTGAAGGGTCGTATATACGGCTACACCTTC
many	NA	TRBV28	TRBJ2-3	CANSDGTDTQYF	TGTGCCAACTCGGACGGCACAGATACGCAGTATTTT
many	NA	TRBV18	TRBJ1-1	CASSPRGAGGNTEAFF	TGTGCCAGCTCACCGAGAGGGGCGGGGGGCAACACTGAAGCTTTCTTT
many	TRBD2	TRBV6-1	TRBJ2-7	CASSWTLAGGSYEQYF	TGTGCCAGCAGTTGGACCCTAGCGGGAGGCTCCTACGAGCAGTACTTC
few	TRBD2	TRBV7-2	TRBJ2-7	CASRAGGVYEQYF	TGTGCCAGCAGGGCTGGGGGGGTCTACGAGCAGTACTTC
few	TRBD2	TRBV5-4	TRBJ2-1	CASSLVVSGMYNEQFF	TGTGCCAGCAGCTTGGTAGTTAGCGGGATGTACAATGAGCAGTTCTTC
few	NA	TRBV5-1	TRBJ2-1	CASSLAGDAYNEQFF	TGCGCCAGCAGCTTGGCTGGGGACGCATACAATGAGCAGTTCTTC
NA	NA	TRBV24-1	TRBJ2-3	CATSETKPSTDTQYF	TGTGCCACCAGTGAGACAAAGCCAAGCACAGATACGCAGTATTTT
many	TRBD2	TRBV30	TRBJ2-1	CAWSYSGEQFF	TGTGCCTGGAGCTATAGCGGGGAGCAGTTCTTC
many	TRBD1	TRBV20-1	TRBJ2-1	CSAEGQGANYEQFF	TGCAGTGCTGAGGGACAGGGGGCAAATTATGAGCAGTTCTTC
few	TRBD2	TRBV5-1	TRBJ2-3	CASREGTDTQYF	TGCGCCAGCCGGGAGGGCACAGATACGCAGTATTTT
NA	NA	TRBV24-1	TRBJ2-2	CATSDLSVTGELFF	TGTGCCACCAGTGATTTGTCTGTCACCGGGGAGCTGTTTTTT
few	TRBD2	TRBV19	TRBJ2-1	CASSKELAGGPGAEQFF	TGTGCCAGTAGTAAGGAACTAGCGGGAGGCCCAGGGGCGGAGCAGTTCTTC
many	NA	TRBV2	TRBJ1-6	CASRDNPRSPLHF	TGTGCCAGCAGAGACAATCCGCGTTCACCCCTCCACTTT
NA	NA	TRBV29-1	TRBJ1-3	CSVGLGSGNTIYF	TGCAGCGTTGGTCTGGGCTCTGGAAACACCATATATTTT
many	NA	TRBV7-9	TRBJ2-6	CASSLGGGAGANVLTF	TGTGCCAGCAGCTTAGGCGGGGGCGCTGGGGCCAACGTCCTGACTTTC
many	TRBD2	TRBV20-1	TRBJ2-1	CSAPTTTSGSYNEQFF	TGCAGTGCACCCACCACGACTAGCGGGTCCTACAATGAGCAGTTCTTC
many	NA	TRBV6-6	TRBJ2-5	CASSYLETQYF	TGTGCCAGCAGTTACTTGGAGACCCAGTACTTC
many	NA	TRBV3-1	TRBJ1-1	CASSQEGREAFF	TGTGCCAGCAGCCAAGAGGGCAGAGAAGCTTTCTTT
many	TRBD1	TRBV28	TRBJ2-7	CASSLSGTGSYEQYF	TGTGCCAGCAGTTTATCGGGGACAGGGTCCTACGAGCAGTACTTC
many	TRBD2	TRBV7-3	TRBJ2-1	CASSGTSGSHEQFF	TGTGCCAGCAGCGGGACTAGCGGGAGCCATGAGCAGTTCTTC
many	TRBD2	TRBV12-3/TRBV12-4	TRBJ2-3	CASSFSGAPYTDTQYF	TGTGCCAGCAGCTTTAGCGGGGCCCCCTACACAGATACGCAGTATTTT